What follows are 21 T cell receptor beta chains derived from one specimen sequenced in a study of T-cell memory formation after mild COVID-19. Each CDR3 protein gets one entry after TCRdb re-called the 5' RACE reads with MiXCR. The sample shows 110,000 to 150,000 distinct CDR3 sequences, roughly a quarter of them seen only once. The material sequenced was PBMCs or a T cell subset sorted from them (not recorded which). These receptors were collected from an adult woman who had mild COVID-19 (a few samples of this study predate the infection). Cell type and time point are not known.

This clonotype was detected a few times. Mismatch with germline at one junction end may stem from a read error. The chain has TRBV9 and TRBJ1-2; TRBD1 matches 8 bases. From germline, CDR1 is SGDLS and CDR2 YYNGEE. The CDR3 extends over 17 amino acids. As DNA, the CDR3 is TGTGCCAGCAGCGTAGATTACAGGACAGGGTATAACCATGGCTACACCTTC. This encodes CASSVDYRTGYNHGYTF.

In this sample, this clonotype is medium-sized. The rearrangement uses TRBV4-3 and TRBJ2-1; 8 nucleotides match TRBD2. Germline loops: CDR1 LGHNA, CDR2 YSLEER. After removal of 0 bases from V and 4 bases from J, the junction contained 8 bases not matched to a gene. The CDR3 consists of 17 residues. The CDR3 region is CASSQDHETSAYNEQFF. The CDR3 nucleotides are TGCGCCAGCAGCCAAGATCATGAGACTAGCGCGTACAATGAGCAGTTCTTC.

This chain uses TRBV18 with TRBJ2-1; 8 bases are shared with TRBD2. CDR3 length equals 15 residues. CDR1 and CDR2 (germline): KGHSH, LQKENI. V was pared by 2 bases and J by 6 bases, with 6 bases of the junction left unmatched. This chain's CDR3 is CASSPGLAPSNEQFF. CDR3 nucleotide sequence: TGTGCCAGCTCACCAGGACTAGCTCCTTCCAATGAGCAGTTCTTC. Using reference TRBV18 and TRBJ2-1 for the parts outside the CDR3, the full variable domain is NAGVMQNPRHLVRRRGQEARLRCSPMKGHSHVYWYRQLPEEGLKFMVYLQKENIIDESGMPKERFSAEFPKEGPSILRIQQVVRGDSAAYFCASSPGLAPSNEQFFGPGTRLTVL.

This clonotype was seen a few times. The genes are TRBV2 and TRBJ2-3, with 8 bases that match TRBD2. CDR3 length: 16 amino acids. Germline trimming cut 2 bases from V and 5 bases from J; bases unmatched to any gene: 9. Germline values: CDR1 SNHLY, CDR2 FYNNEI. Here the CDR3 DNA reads TGTGCCAGCAGTGAACCGGGACTAGGAAGAGTAGATACGCAGTATTTT. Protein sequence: CASSEPGLGRVDTQYF.

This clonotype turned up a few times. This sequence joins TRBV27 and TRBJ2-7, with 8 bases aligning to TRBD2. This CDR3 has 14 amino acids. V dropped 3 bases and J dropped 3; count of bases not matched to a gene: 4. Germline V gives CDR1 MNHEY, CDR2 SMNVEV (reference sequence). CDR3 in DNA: TGTGCCAGCAGTTTCTTGACTAGCGTCTACGAGCAGTACTTC. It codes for CASSFLTSVYEQYF.

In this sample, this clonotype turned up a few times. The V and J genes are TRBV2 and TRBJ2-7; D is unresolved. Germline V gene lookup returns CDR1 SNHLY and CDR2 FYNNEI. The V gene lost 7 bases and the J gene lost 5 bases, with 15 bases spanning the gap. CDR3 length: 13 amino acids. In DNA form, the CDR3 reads TGTGCCAGCACCTCTGGGTCTAGTGACGAGCAGTACTTC. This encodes CASTSGSSDEQYF.

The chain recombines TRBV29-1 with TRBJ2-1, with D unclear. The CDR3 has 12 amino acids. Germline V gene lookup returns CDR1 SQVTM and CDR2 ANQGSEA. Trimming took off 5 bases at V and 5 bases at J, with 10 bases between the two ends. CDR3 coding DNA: TGCAGCGTTCCCCCGACGGACAATGAGCAGTTCTTC. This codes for CSVPPTDNEQFF.

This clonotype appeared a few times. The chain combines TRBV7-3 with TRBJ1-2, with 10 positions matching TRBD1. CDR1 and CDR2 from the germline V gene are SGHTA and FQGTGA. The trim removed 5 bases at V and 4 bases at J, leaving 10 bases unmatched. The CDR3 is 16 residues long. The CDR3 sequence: CASSPGTGELAYGYTF. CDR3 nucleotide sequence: TGTGCCAGCAGCCCCGGGACAGGGGAGTTAGCCTATGGCTACACCTTC.

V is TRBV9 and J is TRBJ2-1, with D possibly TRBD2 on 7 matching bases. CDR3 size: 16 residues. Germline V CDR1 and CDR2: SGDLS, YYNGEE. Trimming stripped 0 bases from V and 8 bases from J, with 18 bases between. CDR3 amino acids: CASSVGGGGYLDEQFF. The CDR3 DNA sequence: TGTGCCAGCAGCGTAGGAGGGGGGGGCTATTTGGATGAGCAGTTCTTC.

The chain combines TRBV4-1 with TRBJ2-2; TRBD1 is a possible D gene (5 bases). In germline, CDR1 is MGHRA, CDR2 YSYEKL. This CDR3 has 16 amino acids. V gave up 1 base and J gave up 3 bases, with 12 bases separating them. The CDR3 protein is CASSQAQVFDTGELFF. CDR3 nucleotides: TGCGCCAGCAGCCAAGCACAGGTGTTTGACACCGGGGAGCTGTTTTTT.

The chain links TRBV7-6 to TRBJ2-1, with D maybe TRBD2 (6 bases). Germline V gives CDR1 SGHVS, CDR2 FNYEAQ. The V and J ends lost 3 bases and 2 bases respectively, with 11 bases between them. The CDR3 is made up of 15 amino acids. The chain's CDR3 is CASSFGGPPYNEQFF. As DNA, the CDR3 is TGTGCCAGCAGCTTCGGGGGTCCCCCCTACAATGAGCAGTTCTTC. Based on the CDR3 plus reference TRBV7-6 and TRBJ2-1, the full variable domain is GAGVSQSPRYKVTKRGQDVALRCDPISGHVSLYWYRQALGQGPEFLTYFNYEAQQDKSGLPNDRFSAERPEGSISTLTIQRTEQRDSAMYRCASSFGGPPYNEQFFGPGTRLTVL.

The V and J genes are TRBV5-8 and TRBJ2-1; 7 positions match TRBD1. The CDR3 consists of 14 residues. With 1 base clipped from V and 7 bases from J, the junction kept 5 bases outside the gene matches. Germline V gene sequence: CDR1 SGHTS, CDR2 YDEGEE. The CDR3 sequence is CASSLRGQFNEQFF. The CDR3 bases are TGTGCCAGCAGCTTGAGGGGGCAGTTTAATGAGCAGTTCTTC. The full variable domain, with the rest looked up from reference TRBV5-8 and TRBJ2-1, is EAGVTQSPTHLIKTRGQQATLRCSPISGHTSVYWYQQALGLGLQFLLWYDEGEERNRGNFPPRFSGRQFPNYSSELNVNALELEDSALYLCASSLRGQFNEQFFGPGTRLTVL.

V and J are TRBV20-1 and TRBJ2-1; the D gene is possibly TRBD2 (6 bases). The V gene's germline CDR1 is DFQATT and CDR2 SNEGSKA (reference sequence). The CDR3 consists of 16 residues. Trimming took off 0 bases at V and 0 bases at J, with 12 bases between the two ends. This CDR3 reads CSARDQETSSYNEQFF. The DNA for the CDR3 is TGCAGTGCTAGAGATCAAGAGACTAGCTCCTACAATGAGCAGTTCTTC.

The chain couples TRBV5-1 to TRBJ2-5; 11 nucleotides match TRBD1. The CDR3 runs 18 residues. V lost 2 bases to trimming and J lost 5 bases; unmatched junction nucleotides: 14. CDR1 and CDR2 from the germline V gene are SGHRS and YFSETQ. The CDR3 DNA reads TGCGCCAGCAGCTTCGTGGGCGGGACAGGGGGAAAAATGGAGACCCAGTACTTC. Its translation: CASSFVGGTGGKMETQYF.

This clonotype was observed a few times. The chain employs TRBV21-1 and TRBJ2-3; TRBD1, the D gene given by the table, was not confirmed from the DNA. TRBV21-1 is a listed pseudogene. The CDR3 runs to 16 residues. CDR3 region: CASSPGEGDHTDTQYF. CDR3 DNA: TGTGCCAGCAGCCCCGGGGAGGGGGACCACACAGATACGCAGTATTTT.

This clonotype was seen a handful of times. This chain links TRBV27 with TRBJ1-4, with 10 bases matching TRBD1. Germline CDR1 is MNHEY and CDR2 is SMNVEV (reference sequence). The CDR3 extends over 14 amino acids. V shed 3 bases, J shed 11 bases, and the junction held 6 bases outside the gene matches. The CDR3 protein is CASSLGTGAGKLFF. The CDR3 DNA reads TGTGCCAGCAGTTTGGGGACAGGGGCTGGGAAACTGTTTTTT.

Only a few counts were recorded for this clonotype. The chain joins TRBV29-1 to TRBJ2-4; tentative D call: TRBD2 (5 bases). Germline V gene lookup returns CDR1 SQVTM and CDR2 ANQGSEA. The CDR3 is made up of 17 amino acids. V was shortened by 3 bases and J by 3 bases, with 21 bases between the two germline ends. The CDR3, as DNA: TGCAGCGTTGAGGTGCCGGCTCTCCCGGGATACAAAAACATTCAGTACTTC. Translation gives CSVEVPALPGYKNIQYF.

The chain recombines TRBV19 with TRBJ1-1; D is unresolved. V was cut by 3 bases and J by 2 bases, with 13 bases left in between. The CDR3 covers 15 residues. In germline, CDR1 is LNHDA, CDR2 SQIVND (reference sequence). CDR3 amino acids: CASSIVPWGNTEAFF. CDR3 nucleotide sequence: TGTGCCAGTAGTATTGTCCCATGGGGTAACACTGAAGCTTTCTTT. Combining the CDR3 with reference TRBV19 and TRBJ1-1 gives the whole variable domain DGGITQSPKYLFRKEGQNVTLSCEQNLNHDAMYWYRQDPGQGLRLIYYSQIVNDFQKGDIAEGYSVSREKKESFPLTVTSAQKNPTAFYLCASSIVPWGNTEAFFGQGTRLTVV.

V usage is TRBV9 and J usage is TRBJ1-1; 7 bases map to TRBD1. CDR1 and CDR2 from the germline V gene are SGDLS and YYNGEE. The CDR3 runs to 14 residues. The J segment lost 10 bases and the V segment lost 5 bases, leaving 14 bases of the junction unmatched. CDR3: CASSRDDRVSGAFF. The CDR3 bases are TGTGCCAGCAGTAGGGATGACAGGGTATCTGGAGCTTTCTTT.

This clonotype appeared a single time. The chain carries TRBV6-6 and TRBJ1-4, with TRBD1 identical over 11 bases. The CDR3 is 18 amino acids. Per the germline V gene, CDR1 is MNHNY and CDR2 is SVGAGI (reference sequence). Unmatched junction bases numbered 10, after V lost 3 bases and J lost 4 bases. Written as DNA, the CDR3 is TGTGCCAGCAGTTATCCGGGACAGGGGGTACCCTATAATGAAAAACTGTTTTTT. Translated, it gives CASSYPGQGVPYNEKLFF.

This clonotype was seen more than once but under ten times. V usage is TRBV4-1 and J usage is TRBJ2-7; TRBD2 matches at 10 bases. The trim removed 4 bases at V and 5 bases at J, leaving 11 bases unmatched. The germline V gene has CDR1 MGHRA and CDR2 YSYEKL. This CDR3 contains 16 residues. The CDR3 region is CASSPRVSLAGDEQYF. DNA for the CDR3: TGCGCCAGCAGCCCTAGGGTGTCGCTAGCGGGAGACGAGCAGTACTTC.